One and the same sample provided the 20 T cell receptor beta chains below, sequenced in a study of T cell repertoires in cytomegalovirus infection. Via MiXCR, TCRdb re-called the reads, giving one row per CDR3 protein. The table shows around 630,000 distinct CDR3 sequences, with about 24% occurring only once. Specimen: CD8+ T cells from PBMCs. The receptors were sampled from a human donor in good health (CMV status not recorded). Some clones in this sample may be carry-over from other donors' samples.

This clonotype was seen many times. The V call is TRBV6-2 or TRBV6-3, the J call TRBJ2-3, with a weak D call TRBD2 (5 bases). Germline CDR1 and CDR2: MNHEY and SVGEGT. V gave up 6 bases and J gave up 1 base, with 14 bases separating them. CDR3 length: 15 amino acids. The CDR3 sequence is CASSLGVRGTDTQYF. The DNA for the CDR3 is TGTGCCAGCAGCCTCGGGGTGAGAGGCACAGATACGCAGTATTTT.

This clonotype turned up a few times. CDR3 amino acids: CASSPLRGDGEQFF. The CDR3 DNA sequence: TGTGCCAGCAGTCCCCTCCGGGGGGATGGTGAGCAGTTCTTC. This chain uses TRBV6-5 with TRBJ2-1, with 7 bases matching TRBD2. The ends lost 5 bases at V and 9 bases at J; junction bases unmatched: 10. Germline lookup yields CDR1 MNHEY and CDR2 SVGAGI. The CDR3 length is 14 residues.

This clonotype showed up just once. J is TRBJ1-1 and V is TRBV12-3 or TRBV12-4; D is perhaps TRBD1 (5 bases). The CDR3 length is 13 residues. V gave up 8 bases and J gave up 8 bases, with 18 bases separating them. The CDR3 bases are TGTGCCAGCGCCAGGGAGGGGAGGACCGAAGCTTTCTTT. Protein sequence: CASAREGRTEAFF.

This rearrangement joins TRBV29-1 to TRBJ1-1; no clear D. V lost 0 bases, J lost 12 bases, and 14 bases lay in between. Germline values: CDR1 SQVTM, CDR2 ANQGSEA. CDR3 length: 12 residues. The CDR3 is CSVEEGKGKTFF. The CDR3 DNA follows: TGCAGCGTTGAAGAAGGAAAAGGGAAAACTTTCTTT.

The chain uses TRBV7-2 and TRBJ2-7, with D tentatively TRBD2 (7 bases). Trimming removed 4 bases from V and 2 bases from J, with 18 bases in between. Germline V gives CDR1 SGHTA, CDR2 FQGNSA. The CDR3 runs to 16 residues. The CDR3 loop is CASSSTVGGPAYEQYF. For the CDR3, the DNA is TGTGCCAGCAGCTCCACCGTGGGGGGGCCGGCCTACGAGCAGTACTTC.

The chain links TRBV29-1 to TRBJ2-2, with D maybe TRBD1 (5 bases). CDR1 is SQVTM and CDR2 is ANQGSEA in the germline V gene. This CDR3 spans 14 amino acids. Trimming pared 5 bases from V and 4 bases from J, leaving 14 bases between. CDR3 DNA: TGCAGCGTTCCTGACCAAGGGGCCACCGGGGAGCTGTTTTTT. Its protein product is CSVPDQGATGELFF.

The gene calls are TRBV3-1 and TRBJ1-2; TRBD1 aligns across 8 bases. Germline CDR1 is LGHDT and CDR2 is YNNKEL (reference sequence). There are 15 residues in the CDR3. The V segment lost 4 bases and the J segment 3 bases; nucleotides outside the gene matches: 7. Written as DNA, the CDR3 is TGTGCCAGCAGCCCCTCCAGGGGGCGCGACTATGGCTACACCTTC. Residues: CASSPSRGRDYGYTF.

This rearrangement joins TRBV27 to TRBJ2-1; 7 bases align to TRBD1. The V gene's germline CDR1 is MNHEY and CDR2 SMNVEV (reference sequence). The V gene end was trimmed by 5 bases and the J gene end by 7 bases; junction bases not matched to a gene: 17. The CDR3 is 17 residues long. The CDR3 coding sequence is TGTGCCAGCAGTCTCTCCGGAGAAGGGGGCCCCGGTAATGAGCAGTTCTTC. Its translation: CASSLSGEGGPGNEQFF.

The gene calls are TRBV10-3 and TRBJ1-2; D is unclear. CDR1 and CDR2 from the germline V gene are ENHRY and SYGVKD. This CDR3 has 14 amino acids. V lost 6 bases and J 0 bases, leaving 11 bases between the germline ends. As DNA, the CDR3 is TGTGCCATCAGGCTTGAAGGTCCTAACTATGGCTACACCTTC. Encoded protein: CAIRLEGPNYGYTF.

The table lists this clonotype with a count of one. Possible read error: a much larger clone is one base away. This chain links TRBV7-2 with TRBJ2-4; TRBD1 might be the D (6 bases). Trimming removed 1 base from V and 5 bases from J, with 12 bases in between. Germline V CDR1 and CDR2: SGHTA, FQGNSA. This CDR3 contains 15 residues. CDR3 sequence (DNA): TGTACCAGCAGCTTAGATTGGGCAGGGGAAAACATTCAGTACTTC. It encodes CTSSLDWAGENIQYF. The full variable domain, completed using reference TRBV7-2 and TRBJ2-4, is GAGVSQSPSNKVTEKGKDVELRCDPISGHTALYWYRQSLGQGLEFLIYFQGNSAPDKSGLPSDRFSAERTGGSVSTLTIQRTQQEDSAVYLCTSSLDWAGENIQYFGAGTRLSVL.

This clonotype has ten or more counts. The rearrangement links TRBV28 to TRBJ1-1; D possibly corresponds to TRBD1 (5 bases). Trimming removed 3 bases at V and 0 bases at J, with 8 bases between. Per the germline V gene, CDR1 is MDHEN and CDR2 is SYDVKM. There are 14 residues in the CDR3. The CDR3 here is CASSLGEMNTEAFF. In DNA, the CDR3 is TGTGCCAGCAGTTTGGGGGAAATGAACACTGAAGCTTTCTTT. The full variable domain, completed using reference TRBV28 and TRBJ1-1, is DVKVTQSSRYLVKRTGEKVFLECVQDMDHENMFWYRQDPGLGLRLIYFSYDVKMKEKGDIPEGYSVSREKKERFSLILESASTNQTSMYLCASSLGEMNTEAFFGQGTRLTVV.

This chain uses TRBV20-1 with TRBJ2-7, with D maybe TRBD2 (6 bases). The CDR3 sequence is 14 residues long. Deletions cut 4 bases from V and 2 bases from J, with 15 bases between. Germline-derived CDR1 and CDR2 are DFQATT and SNEGSKA (reference sequence). CDR3 in amino acids: CSATARDLAYEQYV. In DNA form, the CDR3 reads TGCAGTGCTACGGCCCGGGACTTAGCCTACGAGCAGTACGTC.

The chain links TRBV7-6 to TRBJ1-5, with D maybe TRBD1 (6 bases). This CDR3 has 16 amino acids. V lost 1 base and J 2 bases, leaving 12 bases between the germline ends. Germline V gene sequence: CDR1 SGHVS, CDR2 FNYEAQ. Here the CDR3 reads CASSLGPGAGNQPQHF. The CDR3, as DNA: TGTGCCAGCAGCTTAGGTCCGGGGGCAGGCAATCAGCCCCAGCATTTT. The complete variable domain, with remaining parts taken from reference TRBV7-6 and TRBJ1-5, reads GAGVSQSPRYKVTKRGQDVALRCDPISGHVSLYWYRQALGQGPEFLTYFNYEAQQDKSGLPNDRFSAERPEGSISTLTIQRTEQRDSAMYRCASSLGPGAGNQPQHFGDGTRLSIL.

The chain recombines TRBV12-3 or TRBV12-4 with TRBJ2-2; D is unclear. This CDR3 region has 17 residues. The V end was cut by 3 bases, the J end by 0 bases, with 14 bases between. As DNA, the CDR3 is TGTGCCAGCAGTTTCCTCGCCCGCCGCGCGAACACCGGGGAGCTGTTTTTT. This encodes CASSFLARRANTGELFF.

This clonotype came up many times. V gene TRBV29-1 combines with J gene TRBJ2-1; possibly TRBD1 or TRBD2 for D (6 bases each). There are 13 residues in the CDR3. CDR1 and CDR2 from the germline V gene are SQVTM and ANQGSEA. V gave up 3 bases and J gave up 7 bases, with 13 bases separating them. Here the CDR3 reads CSVEGWRGNEQFF. The CDR3 bases are TGCAGCGTTGAGGGCTGGAGGGGGAATGAGCAGTTCTTC.

CDR3 loop: CSVPRGADTEAFF. CDR3 coding DNA: TGCAGCGTCCCACGGGGGGCGGACACTGAAGCTTTCTTT. This chain connects TRBV29-1 to TRBJ1-1; D is possibly TRBD1 (6 bases). In germline, CDR1 is SQVTM, CDR2 ANQGSEA. This CDR3 spans 13 amino acids. The V and J ends lost 6 bases and 3 bases respectively, with 14 bases between them.

This rearrangement joins TRBV7-9 to TRBJ1-2; D is unresolved. V was cut by 1 base and J by 0 bases, with 9 bases left in between. The germline V gene encodes CDR1 SEHNR and CDR2 FQNEAQ (reference sequence). The CDR3 has 15 residues. CDR3 nucleotide sequence: TGTGCCAGCAGCTTAGGTGAAATGGCTAACTATGGCTACACCTTC. This translates into CASSLGEMANYGYTF. Combining the CDR3 with reference TRBV7-9 and TRBJ1-2 gives the whole variable domain DTGVSQNPRHKITKRGQNVTFRCDPISEHNRLYWYRQTLGQGPEFLTYFQNEAQLEKSRLLSDRFSAERPKGSFSTLEIQRTEQGDSAMYLCASSLGEMANYGYTFGSGTRLTVV.

This sequence joins TRBV29-1 and TRBJ2-5; 9 bases map to TRBD1. The CDR3 is 15 residues long. With V trimmed by 3 bases and J by 2 bases, 7 bases remained unmatched. CDR1 and CDR2 from the germline V gene are SQVTM and ANQGSEA. The CDR3 loop reads CSVDSGTGFQETQYF. The DNA for the CDR3 is TGCAGCGTTGATTCCGGGACAGGGTTTCAAGAGACCCAGTACTTC. The whole variable domain, remainder taken from reference TRBV29-1 and TRBJ2-5, is SAVISQKPSRDICQRGTSLTIQCQVDSQVTMMFWYRQQPGQSLTLIATANQGSEATYESGFVIDKFPISRPNLTFSTLTVSNMSPEDSSIYLCSVDSGTGFQETQYFGPGTRLLVL.

A few counts support this clonotype. The chain couples TRBV7-9 to TRBJ2-2, with D maybe TRBD2 (6 bases). The germline V and J ends were trimmed by 6 bases and 1 base, with 12 bases remaining between them. Germline V gives CDR1 SEHNR, CDR2 FQNEAQ (reference sequence). CDR3 length: 15 residues. CDR3 loop: CASRFKAGNTGELFF. CDR3 in DNA: TGTGCCAGCAGATTCAAAGCGGGGAACACCGGGGAGCTGTTTTTT.

Concerning this clonotype itself: Just one base apart from a much larger clone, this may be a read error. This chain connects TRBV15 to TRBJ2-2; D may be TRBD1 or TRBD2 (6 bases each). Germline values: CDR1 LNHNV, CDR2 YYDKDF (reference sequence). The CDR3 loop spans 17 amino acids. Written as DNA, the CDR3 is TGTACCACCAGCACTCCCACGGGGGCCGCGAACACCGGGGAGCTGTTTTTT. Amino acids: CTTSTPTGAANTGELFF. The variable domain in full, with the rest retrieved from reference TRBV15 and TRBJ2-2, is DAMVIQNPRYQVTQFGKPVTLSCSQTLNHNVMYWYQQKSSQAPKLLFHYYDKDFNNEADTPDNFQSRRPNTSFCFLDIRSPGLGDTAMYLCTTSTPTGAANTGELFFGEGSRLTVL.